Presented here are 4 T cell receptor beta chains from one specimen sequenced in a study of T cell responses to AZD1222 COVID-19 vaccine. Data came from immunoSEQ multiplex PCR; TCRdb stores just in-frame clones and leaves some out. The data contain 150,000 to 200,000 clones, 85% to 95% of them singletons. The material sequenced was peripheral blood, taken on day 0 of AZD1222 vaccination. The receptors derive from an adult in good health.

The rearrangement links TRBV15 to TRBJ2-3; the D gene could be TRBD1 or TRBD2 (5 bases each). This CDR3 comprises 13 residues. Between the trimmed V and J ends, which lost 7 bases and 1 base, there was a span of 9 bases. Germline lookup yields CDR1 LNHNV and CDR2 YYDKDF (reference sequence). The CDR3: CATMTGRTDTQYF. The CDR3 nucleotides read TGTGCCACCATGACGGGACGCACAGATACGCAGTATTTT.

The genes are TRBV6-6 and TRBJ2-1, with D perhaps matching TRBD1 (5 bases). The CDR3 is 14 residues long. Trimming cost V 0 bases and J 6 bases, with 9 bases left between them. Looked up from germline, CDR1 is MNHNY and CDR2 is SVGAGI (reference sequence). The CDR3 here is CASSYSIGVNEQFF. The DNA of the CDR3 is TGTGCCAGCAGTTACTCGATAGGGGTCAATGAGCAGTTCTTC.

The genes are TRBV10-3 and TRBJ2-3, with 7 nucleotides matching TRBD2. The CDR3 runs to 17 residues. V gave up 2 bases and J gave up 0 bases; unmatched junction bases: 8. The V gene's germline CDR1 is ENHRY and CDR2 SYGVKD. The CDR3 DNA reads TGTGCCATCAGTGAGGAAACGAGCGGGACTAGCACAGATACGCAGTATTTT. Its protein product is CAISEETSGTSTDTQYF.

V usage is TRBV10-1 and J usage is TRBJ1-5; D remains ambiguous. The germline gives CDR1 WNHNN, CDR2 SYGVQD (reference sequence). This CDR3 is 12 amino acids long. V was shortened by 2 bases and J by 6 bases, with 5 bases between the two germline ends. The CDR3 reads CASSEGGQPQHF. The CDR3 nucleotides are TGCGCCAGCAGTGAGGGCGGTCAGCCCCAGCATTTT.